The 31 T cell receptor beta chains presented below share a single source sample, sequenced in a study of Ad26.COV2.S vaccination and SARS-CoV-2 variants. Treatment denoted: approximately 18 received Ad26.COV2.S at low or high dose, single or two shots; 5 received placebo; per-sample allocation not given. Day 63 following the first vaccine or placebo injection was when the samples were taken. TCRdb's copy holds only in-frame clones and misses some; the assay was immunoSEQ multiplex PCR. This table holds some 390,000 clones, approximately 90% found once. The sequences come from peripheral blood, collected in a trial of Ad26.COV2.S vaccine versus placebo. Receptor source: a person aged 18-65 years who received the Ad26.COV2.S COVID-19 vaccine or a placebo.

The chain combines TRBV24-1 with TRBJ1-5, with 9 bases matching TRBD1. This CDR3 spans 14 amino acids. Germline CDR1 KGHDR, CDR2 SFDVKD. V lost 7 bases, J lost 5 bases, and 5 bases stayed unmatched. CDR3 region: CATSPTGGDQPQHF. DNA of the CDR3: TGTGCCACCAGCCCGACAGGGGGTGATCAGCCCCAGCATTTT.

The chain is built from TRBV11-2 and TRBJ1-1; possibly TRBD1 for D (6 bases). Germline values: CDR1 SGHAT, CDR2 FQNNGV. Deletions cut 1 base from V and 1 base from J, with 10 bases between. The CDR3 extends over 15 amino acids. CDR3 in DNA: TGTGCCAGCAGCTTAGGGAGGGGGGCGAACACTGAAGCTTTCTTT. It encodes CASSLGRGANTEAFF.

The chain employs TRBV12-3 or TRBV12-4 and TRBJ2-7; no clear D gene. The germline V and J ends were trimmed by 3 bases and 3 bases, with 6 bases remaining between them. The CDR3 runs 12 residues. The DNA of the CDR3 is TGTGCCAGCAGTTTTGAGGTCTACGAGCAGTACTTC. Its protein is CASSFEVYEQYF.

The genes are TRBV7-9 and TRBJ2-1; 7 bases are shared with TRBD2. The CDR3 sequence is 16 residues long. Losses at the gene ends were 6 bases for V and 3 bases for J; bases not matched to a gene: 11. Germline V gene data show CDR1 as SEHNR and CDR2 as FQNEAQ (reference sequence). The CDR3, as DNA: TGTGCCAGCAGTTTTACTGCGGGGGAACGCTACAATGAGCAGTTCTTC. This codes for CASSFTAGERYNEQFF.

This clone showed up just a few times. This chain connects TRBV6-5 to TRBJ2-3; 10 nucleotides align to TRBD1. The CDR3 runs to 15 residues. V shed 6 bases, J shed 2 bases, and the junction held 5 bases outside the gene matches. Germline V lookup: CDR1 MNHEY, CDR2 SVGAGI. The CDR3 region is CASSPGQGNTDTQYF. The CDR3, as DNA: TGTGCCAGCAGCCCGGGACAGGGGAACACAGATACGCAGTATTTT.

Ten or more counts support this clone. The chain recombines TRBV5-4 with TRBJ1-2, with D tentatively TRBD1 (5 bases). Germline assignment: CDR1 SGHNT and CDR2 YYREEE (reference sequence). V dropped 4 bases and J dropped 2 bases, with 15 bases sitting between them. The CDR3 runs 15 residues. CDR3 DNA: TGTGCCAGCAGCCCATCCCCGACAGAAAACTATGGCTACACCTTC. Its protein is CASSPSPTENYGYTF. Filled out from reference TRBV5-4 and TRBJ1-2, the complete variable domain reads ETGVTQSPTHLIKTRGQQVTLRCSSQSGHNTVSWYQQALGQGPQFIFQYYREEENGRGNFPPRFSGLQFPNYSSELNVNALELDDSALYLCASSPSPTENYGYTFGSGTRLTVV.

CDR3 bases: TGTGCCAGCATGACACCTAATCAGCCCCAGCATTTT. Its protein product is CASMTPNQPQHF. V and J are TRBV2 and TRBJ1-5; D unresolved. The V gene's germline CDR1 is SNHLY and CDR2 FYNNEI. This CDR3 contains 12 residues. Trimming removed 7 bases at V and 4 bases at J, with 8 bases between.

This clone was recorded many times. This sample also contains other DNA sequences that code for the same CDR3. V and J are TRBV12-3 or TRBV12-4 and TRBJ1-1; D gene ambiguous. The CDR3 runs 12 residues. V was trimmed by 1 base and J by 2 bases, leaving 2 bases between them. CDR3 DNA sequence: TGTGCCAGCAGTTTAGTTAACACTGAAGCTTTCTTT. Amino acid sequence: CASSLVNTEAFF.

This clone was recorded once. This CDR3 reads CAIRVNYGYTF. The CDR3 DNA sequence: TGTGCCATCAGGGTTAACTATGGCTACACCTTC. This chain joins TRBV10-3 and TRBJ1-2; no firm D call. Trimming took off 6 bases at V and 1 base at J, with 3 bases between the two ends. Germline CDR1 reads ENHRY; CDR2 reads SYGVKD. The CDR3 totals 11 residues.

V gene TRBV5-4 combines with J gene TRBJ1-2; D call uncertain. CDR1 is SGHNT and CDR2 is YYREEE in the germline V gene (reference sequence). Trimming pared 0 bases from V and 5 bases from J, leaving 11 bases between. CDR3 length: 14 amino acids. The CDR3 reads CASSLGQAAYGYTF. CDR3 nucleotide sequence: TGTGCCAGCAGCTTGGGCCAGGCGGCTTATGGCTACACCTTC.

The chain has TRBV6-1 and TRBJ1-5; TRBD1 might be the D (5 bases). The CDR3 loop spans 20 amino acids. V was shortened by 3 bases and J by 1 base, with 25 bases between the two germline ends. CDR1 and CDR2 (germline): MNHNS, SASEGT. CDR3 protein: CASSEDHPGPLGGSNQPQHF. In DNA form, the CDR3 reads TGTGCCAGCAGTGAGGACCACCCTGGTCCCCTCGGGGGGAGCAATCAGCCCCAGCATTTT.

In DNA form, the CDR3 reads TGTGCCAGCAGCACGATATCGGGGGGGCGTCCCAATGAAGCTTTCTTT. Protein product: CASSTISGGRPNEAFF. V gene TRBV5-5 combines with J gene TRBJ1-1; possibly TRBD1 for D (6 bases). V lost 4 bases to trimming and J lost 7 bases, with 23 bases between them. The V gene's germline CDR1 is SGHKS and CDR2 YYEKEE (reference sequence). The CDR3 consists of 16 residues.

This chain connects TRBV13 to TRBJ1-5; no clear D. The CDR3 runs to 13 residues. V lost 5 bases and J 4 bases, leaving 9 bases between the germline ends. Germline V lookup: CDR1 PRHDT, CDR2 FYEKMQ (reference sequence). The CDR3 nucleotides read TGTGCCAGCAGCCCTGGACCAAATCAGCCCCAGCATTTT. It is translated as CASSPGPNQPQHF. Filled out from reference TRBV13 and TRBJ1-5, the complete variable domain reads AAGVIQSPRHLIKEKRETATLKCYPIPRHDTVYWYQQGPGQDPQFLISFYEKMQSDKGSIPDRFSAQQFSDYHSELNMSSLELGDSALYFCASSPGPNQPQHFGDGTRLSIL.

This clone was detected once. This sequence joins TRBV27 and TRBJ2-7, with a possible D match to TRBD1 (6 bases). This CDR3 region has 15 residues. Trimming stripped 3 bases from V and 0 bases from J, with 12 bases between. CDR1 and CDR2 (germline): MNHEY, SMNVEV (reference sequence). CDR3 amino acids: CASSFTGRLSYEQYF. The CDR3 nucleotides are TGTGCCAGCAGTTTTACAGGGAGACTCTCCTACGAGCAGTACTTC.

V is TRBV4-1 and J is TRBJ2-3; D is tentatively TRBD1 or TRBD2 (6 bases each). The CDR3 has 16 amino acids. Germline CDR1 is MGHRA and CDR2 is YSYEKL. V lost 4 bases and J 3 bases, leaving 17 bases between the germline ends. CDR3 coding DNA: TGCGCCAGCAGCCGCGGGACTGGGGGGCCGACAGATACGCAGTATTTT. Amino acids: CASSRGTGGPTDTQYF.

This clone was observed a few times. This chain's CDR3 is CASSRGRDLQPQHF. The CDR3 DNA sequence: TGTGCCAGCTCCCGGGGCAGGGATCTTCAGCCCCAGCATTTT. The V gene is TRBV18, the J gene TRBJ1-5; tentatively, D is TRBD1 (5 bases). The V and J ends lost 6 bases and 6 bases respectively, with 15 bases between them. There are 14 residues in the CDR3. From germline, CDR1 is KGHSH and CDR2 LQKENI.

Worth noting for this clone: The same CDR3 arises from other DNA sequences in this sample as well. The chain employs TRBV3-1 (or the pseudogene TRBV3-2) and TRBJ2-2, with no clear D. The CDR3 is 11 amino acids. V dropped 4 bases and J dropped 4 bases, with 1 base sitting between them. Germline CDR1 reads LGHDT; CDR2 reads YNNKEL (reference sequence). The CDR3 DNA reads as TGTGCCAGCAGCCTCACCGGGGAGCTGTTTTTT. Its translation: CASSLTGELFF.

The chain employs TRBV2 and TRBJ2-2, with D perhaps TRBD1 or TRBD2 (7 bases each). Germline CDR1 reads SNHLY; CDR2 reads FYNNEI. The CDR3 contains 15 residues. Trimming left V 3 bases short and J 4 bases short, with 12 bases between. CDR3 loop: CASSDRGGPTGELFF. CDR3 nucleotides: TGTGCCAGCAGTGACAGGGGGGGGCCCACCGGGGAGCTGTTTTTT.

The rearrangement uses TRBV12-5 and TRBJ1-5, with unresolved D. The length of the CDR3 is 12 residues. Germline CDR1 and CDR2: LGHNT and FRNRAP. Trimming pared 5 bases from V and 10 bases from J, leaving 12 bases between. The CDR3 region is CASGTLGIPQHF. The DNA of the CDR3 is TGTGCTAGTGGTACACTGGGGATTCCCCAGCATTTT.

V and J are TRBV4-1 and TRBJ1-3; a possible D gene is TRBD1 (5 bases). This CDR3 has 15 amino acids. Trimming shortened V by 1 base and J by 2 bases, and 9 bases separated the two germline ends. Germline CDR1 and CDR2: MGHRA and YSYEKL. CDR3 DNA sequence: TGCGCCAGCAGCCAAGCCGGCAGGGCTGGAAACACCATATATTTT. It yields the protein CASSQAGRAGNTIYF.

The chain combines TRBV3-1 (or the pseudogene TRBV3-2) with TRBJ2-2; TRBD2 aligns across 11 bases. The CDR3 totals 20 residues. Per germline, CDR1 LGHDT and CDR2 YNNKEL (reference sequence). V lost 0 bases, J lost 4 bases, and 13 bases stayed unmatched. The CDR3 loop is CASSQDRMVAGGLGTGELFF. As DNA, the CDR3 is TGTGCCAGCAGCCAAGACAGGATGGTAGCGGGGGGGCTAGGCACCGGGGAGCTGTTTTTT.

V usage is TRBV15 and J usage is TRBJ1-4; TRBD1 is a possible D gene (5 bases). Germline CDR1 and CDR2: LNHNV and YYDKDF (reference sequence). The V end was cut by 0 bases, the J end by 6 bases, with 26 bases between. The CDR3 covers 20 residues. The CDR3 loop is CATSRERGRMNPLADEKLFF. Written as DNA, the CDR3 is TGTGCCACCAGCAGAGAAAGGGGTAGAATGAACCCCTTGGCCGATGAAAAACTGTTTTTT. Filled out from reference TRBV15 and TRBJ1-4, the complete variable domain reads DAMVIQNPRYQVTQFGKPVTLSCSQTLNHNVMYWYQQKSSQAPKLLFHYYDKDFNNEADTPDNFQSRRPNTSFCFLDIRSPGLGDTAMYLCATSRERGRMNPLADEKLFFGSGTQLSVL.

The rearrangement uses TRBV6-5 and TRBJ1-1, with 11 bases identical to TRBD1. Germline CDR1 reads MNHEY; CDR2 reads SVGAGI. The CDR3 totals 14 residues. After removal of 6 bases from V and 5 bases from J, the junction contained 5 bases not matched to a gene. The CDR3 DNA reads TGTGCCAGCAGAAGGACAGGGGGCGTTACTGAAGCTTTCTTT. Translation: CASRRTGGVTEAFF.

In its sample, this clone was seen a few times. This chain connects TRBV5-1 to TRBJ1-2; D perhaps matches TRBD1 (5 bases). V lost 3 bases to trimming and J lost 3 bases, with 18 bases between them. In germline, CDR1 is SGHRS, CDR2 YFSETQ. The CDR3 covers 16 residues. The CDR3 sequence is CASSSKVPGSDYGYTF. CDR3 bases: TGCGCCAGCAGCTCAAAAGTTCCAGGGAGCGACTATGGCTACACCTTC.

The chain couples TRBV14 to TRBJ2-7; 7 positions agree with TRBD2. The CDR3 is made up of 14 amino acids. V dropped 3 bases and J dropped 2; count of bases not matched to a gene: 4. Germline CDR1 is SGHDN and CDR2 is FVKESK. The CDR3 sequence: CASSQWEGTYEQYF. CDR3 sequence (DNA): TGTGCCAGCAGCCAGTGGGAGGGGACCTACGAGCAGTACTTC.

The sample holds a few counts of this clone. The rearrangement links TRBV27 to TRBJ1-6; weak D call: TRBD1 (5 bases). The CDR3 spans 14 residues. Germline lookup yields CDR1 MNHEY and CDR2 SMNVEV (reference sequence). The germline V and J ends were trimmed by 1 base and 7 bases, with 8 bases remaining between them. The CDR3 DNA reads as TGTGCCAGCAGTTTATTTCCAGGGAATTCACCCCTCCACTTT. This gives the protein CASSLFPGNSPLHF.

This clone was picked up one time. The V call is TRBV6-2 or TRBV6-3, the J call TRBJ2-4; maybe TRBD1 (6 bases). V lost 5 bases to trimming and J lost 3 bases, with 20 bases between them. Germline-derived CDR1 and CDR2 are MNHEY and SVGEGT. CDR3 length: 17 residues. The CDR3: CASSETDRTAIKNIQYF. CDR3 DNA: TGTGCCAGCAGTGAGACCGACCGGACAGCGATCAAAAACATTCAGTACTTC.

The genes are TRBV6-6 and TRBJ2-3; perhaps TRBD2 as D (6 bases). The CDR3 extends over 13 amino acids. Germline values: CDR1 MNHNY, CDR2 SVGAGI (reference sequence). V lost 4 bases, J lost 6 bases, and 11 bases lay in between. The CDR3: CASSSILADTQYF. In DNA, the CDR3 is TGTGCCAGCAGTTCCATTCTAGCGGATACGCAGTATTTT.

CDR3 protein: CASSHYREQYF. CDR3 sequence (DNA): TGTGCCAGCAGCCATTATAGAGAGCAGTACTTC. The chain uses TRBV11-2 and TRBJ2-7; D is uncertain. CDR1 and CDR2 from the germline V gene are SGHAT and FQNNGV. This CDR3 is 11 amino acids long. Trimming removed 5 bases at V and 7 bases at J, with 9 bases between.

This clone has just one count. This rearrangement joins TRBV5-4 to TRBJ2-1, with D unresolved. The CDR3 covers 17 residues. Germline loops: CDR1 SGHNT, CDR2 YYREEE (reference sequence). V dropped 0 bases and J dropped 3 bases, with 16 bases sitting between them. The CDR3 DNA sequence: TGTGCCAGCAGCTTGGGATCGACGGCGGCAGACTACAATGAGCAGTTCTTC. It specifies CASSLGSTAADYNEQFF.

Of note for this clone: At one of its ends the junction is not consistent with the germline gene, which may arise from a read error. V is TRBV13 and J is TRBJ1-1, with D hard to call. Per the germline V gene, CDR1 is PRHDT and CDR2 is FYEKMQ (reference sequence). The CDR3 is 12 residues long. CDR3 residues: CASSLGNTEVFF. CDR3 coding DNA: TGTGCCAGCAGCTTAGGGAACACTGAAGTTTTCTTT.